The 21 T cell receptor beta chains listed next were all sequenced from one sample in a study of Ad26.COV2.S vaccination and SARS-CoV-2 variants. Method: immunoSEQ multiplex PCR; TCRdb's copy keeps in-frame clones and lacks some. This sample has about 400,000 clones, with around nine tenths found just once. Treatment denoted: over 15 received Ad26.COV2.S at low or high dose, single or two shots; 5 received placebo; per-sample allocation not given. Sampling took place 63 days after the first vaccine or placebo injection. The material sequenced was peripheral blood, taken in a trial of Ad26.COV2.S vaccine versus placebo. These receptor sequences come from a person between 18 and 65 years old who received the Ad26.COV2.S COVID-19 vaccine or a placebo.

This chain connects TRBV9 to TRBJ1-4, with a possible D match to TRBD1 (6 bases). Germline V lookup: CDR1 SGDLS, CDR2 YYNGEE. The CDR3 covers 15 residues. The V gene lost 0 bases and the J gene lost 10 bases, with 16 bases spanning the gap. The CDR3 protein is CASSVEGQRGGKLFF. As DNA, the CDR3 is TGTGCCAGCAGCGTAGAGGGACAACGGGGAGGAAAACTGTTTTTT. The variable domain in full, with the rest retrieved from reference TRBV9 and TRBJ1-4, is DSGVTQTPKHLITATGQRVTLRCSPRSGDLSVYWYQQSLDQGLQFLIQYYNGEERAKGNILERFSAQQFPDLHSELNLSSLELGDSALYFCASSVEGQRGGKLFFGSGTQLSVL.

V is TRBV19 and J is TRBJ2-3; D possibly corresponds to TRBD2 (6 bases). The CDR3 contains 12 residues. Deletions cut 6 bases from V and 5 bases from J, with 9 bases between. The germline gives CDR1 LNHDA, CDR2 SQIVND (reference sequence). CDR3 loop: CASSRLGDTQYF. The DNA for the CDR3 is TGTGCCAGTAGCAGACTAGGAGATACGCAGTATTTT. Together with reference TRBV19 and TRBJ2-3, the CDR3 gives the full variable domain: DGGITQSPKYLFRKEGQNVTLSCEQNLNHDAMYWYRQDPGQGLRLIYYSQIVNDFQKGDIAEGYSVSREKKESFPLTVTSAQKNPTAFYLCASSRLGDTQYFGPGTRLTVL.

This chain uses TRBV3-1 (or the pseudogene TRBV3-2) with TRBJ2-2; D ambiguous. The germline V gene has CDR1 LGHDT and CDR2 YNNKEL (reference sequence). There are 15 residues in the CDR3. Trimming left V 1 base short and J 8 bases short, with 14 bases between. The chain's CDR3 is CASSQADTSWGELFF. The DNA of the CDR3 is TGTGCCAGCAGCCAAGCCGACACCTCCTGGGGGGAGCTGTTTTTT.

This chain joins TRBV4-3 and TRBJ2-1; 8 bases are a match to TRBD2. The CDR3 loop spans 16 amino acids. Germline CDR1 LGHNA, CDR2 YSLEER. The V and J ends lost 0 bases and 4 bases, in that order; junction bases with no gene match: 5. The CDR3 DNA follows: TGCGCCAGCAGCCAAGAAACTAGCGGCCTTTACAATGAGCAGTTCTTC. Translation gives CASSQETSGLYNEQFF.

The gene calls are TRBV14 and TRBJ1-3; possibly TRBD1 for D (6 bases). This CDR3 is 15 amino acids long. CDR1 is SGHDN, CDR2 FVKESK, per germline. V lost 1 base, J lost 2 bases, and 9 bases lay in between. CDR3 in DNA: TGTGCCAGCAGCCAAGTGGGGGGCACTGGAAACACCATATATTTT. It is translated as CASSQVGGTGNTIYF.

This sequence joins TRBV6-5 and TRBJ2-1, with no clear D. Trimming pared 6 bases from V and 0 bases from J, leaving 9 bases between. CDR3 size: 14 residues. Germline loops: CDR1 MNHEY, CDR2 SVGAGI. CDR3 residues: CASRQRSSYNEQFF. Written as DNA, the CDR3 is TGTGCCAGCAGACAGAGGAGCTCCTACAATGAGCAGTTCTTC.

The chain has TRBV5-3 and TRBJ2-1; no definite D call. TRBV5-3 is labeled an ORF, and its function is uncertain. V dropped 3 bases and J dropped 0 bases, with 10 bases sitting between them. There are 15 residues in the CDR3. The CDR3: CARSSRHSSYNEQFF. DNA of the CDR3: TGTGCCAGAAGCTCTAGGCATTCCTCCTACAATGAGCAGTTCTTC.

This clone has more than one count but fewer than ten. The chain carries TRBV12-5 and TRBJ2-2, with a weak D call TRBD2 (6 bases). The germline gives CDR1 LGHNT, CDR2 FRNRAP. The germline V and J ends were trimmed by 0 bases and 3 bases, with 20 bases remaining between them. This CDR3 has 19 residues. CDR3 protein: CASGLVGSGALQDTGELFF. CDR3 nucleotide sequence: TGTGCTAGTGGTTTGGTAGGTAGCGGAGCTCTACAGGACACCGGGGAGCTGTTTTTT.

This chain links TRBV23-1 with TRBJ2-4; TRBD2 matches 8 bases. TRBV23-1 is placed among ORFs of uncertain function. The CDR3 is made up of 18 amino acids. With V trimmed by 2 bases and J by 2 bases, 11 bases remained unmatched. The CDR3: CASSQQPAGGESKNIQYF. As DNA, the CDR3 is TGCGCCAGCAGTCAACAACCGGCGGGAGGTGAGTCCAAAAACATTCAGTACTTC.

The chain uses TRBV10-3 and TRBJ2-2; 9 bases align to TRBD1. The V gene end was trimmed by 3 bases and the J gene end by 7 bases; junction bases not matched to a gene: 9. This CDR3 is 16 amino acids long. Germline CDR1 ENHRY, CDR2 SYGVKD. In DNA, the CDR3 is TGTGCCATCAGTGACCCCCCGGACAGGGGCGACGGGGAGCTGTTTTTT. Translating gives CAISDPPDRGDGELFF.

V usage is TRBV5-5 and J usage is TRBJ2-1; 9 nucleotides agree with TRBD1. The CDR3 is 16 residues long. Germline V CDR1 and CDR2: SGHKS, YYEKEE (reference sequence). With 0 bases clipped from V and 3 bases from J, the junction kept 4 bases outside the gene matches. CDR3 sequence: CASSLEGDRVYNEQFF. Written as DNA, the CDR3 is TGTGCCAGCAGCTTGGAAGGGGACAGGGTCTACAATGAGCAGTTCTTC. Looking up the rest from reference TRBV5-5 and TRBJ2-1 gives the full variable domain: DAGVTQSPTHLIKTRGQQVTLRCSPISGHKSVSWYQQVLGQGPQFIFQYYEKEERGRGNFPDRFSARQFPNYSSELNVNALLLGDSALYLCASSLEGDRVYNEQFFGPGTRLTVL.

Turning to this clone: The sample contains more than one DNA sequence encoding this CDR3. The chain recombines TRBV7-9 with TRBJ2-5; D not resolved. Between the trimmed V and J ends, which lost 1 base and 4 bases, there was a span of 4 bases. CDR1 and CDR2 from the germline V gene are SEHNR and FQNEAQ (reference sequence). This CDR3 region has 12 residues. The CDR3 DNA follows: TGTGCCAGCAGCTTAGGTCGAGAGACCCAGTACTTC. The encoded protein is CASSLGRETQYF.

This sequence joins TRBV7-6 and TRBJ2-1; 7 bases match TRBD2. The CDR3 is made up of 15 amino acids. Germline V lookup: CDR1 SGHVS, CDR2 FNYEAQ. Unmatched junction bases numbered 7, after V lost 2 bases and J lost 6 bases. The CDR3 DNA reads TGTGCCAGCAGCTTACTAAGCGGGGATTTCAATGAGCAGTTCTTC. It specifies CASSLLSGDFNEQFF.

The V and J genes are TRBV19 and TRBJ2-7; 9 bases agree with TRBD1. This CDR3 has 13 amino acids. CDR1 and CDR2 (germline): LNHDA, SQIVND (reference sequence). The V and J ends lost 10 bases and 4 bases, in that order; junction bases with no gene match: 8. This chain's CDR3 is CATGPGQGYEQYF. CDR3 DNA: TGTGCCACCGGACCGGGACAGGGTTACGAGCAGTACTTC.

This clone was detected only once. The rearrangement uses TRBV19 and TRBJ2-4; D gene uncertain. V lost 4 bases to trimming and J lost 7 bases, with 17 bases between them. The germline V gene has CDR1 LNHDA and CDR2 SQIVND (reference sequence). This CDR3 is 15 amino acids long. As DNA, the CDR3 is TGTGCCAGTAGTAGTCGGGCCGGAATCCGGAACATTCAGTACTTC. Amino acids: CASSSRAGIRNIQYF.

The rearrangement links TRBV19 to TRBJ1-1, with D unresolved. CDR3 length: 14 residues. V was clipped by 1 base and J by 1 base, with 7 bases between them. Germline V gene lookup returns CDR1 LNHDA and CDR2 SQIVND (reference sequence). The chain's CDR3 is CASSIGAGNTEAFF. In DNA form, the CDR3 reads TGTGCCAGTAGTATAGGGGCAGGGAACACTGAAGCTTTCTTT.

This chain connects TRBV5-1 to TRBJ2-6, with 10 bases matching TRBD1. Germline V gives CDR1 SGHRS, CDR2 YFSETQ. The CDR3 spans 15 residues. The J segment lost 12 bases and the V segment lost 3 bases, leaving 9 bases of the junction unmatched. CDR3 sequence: CASSWKGTGEFVLTF. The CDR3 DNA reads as TGCGCCAGCAGCTGGAAGGGGACAGGGGAATTCGTCCTGACTTTC.

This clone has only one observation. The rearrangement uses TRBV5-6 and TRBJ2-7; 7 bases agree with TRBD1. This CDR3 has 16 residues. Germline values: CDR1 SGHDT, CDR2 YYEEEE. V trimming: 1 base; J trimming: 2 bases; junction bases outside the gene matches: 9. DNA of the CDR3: TGTGCCAGCAGCTTGAGGTCGAGGACAGGAGCCTACGAGCAGTACTTC. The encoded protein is CASSLRSRTGAYEQYF.

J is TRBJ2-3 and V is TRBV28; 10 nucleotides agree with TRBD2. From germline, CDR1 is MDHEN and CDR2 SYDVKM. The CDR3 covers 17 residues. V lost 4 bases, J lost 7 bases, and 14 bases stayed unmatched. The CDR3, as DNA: TGTGCCAGCAGTTCTGCGGAAGCGGGAGGGCCAGGTAATACGCAGTATTTT. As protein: CASSSAEAGGPGNTQYF.

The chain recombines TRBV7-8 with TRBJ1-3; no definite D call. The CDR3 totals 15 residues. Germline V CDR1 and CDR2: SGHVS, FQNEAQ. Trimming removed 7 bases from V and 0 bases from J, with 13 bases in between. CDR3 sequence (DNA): TGTGCCAGCACTTTGGGCCGATTCTCTGGAAACACCATATATTTT. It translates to CASTLGRFSGNTIYF.

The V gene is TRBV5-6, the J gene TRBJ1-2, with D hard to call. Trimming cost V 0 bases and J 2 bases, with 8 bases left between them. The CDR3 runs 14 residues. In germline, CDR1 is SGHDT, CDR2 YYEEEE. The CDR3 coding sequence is TGTGCCAGCAGCTTGGGGGCGGCAAACTATGGCTACACCTTC. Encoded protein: CASSLGAANYGYTF.